This entry describes one T cell receptor beta chain. CDR3 size: 14 residues. V lost 2 bases to trimming and J lost 4 bases, with 8 bases between them. Germline CDR1 and CDR2: SEHNR and FQNEAQ (reference sequence). The data were obtained in a study of T cell changes during pregnancy in multiple sclerosis. Sequenced by immunoSEQ multiplex PCR; TCRdb stores in-frame clones only, minus some. The sample has approximately 97,000 clones, roughly 91% seen once; the top ten hold approximately 1.6%. This chain connects TRBV7-9 to TRBJ2-2; D possibly corresponds to TRBD2 (5 bases). This sample comprised peripheral blood, obtained after pregnancy. This TCR was sampled from a female donor in good health, enrolled as a control in a pregnancy study. The CDR3 nucleotides are TGTGCCAGCAGCTTATCGGGGTTCACCGGGGAGCTGTTTTTT. It yields the protein CASSLSGFTGELFF.